Detailed here is one T cell receptor beta chain. The source of the sample is a study of patients and donors after allogeneic stem cell transplantation. This CDR3 is 13 amino acids long. The ends were cut back, 3 bases at V and 6 bases at J, with 9 bases in the middle. The germline V gene has CDR1 KGHDR and CDR2 SFDVKD. In TCRdb, the RT-PCR reads were re-called with MiXCR into one record per CDR3 protein. Here the sample spans 90,000 to 120,000 distinct CDR3 sequences, approximately 35% being singletons. Input material: blood, either unsorted or a sorted T cell fraction (not recorded which). This chain links TRBV24-1 with TRBJ2-3; D gene unclear. This receptor was taken from a human donor who was either an allogeneic HSCT recipient or a stem cell or donor lymphocyte infusion donor (not recorded which). It is not recorded whose cells these are; they may come from a transplant donor. CDR3: CATSDPPADTQYF. For the CDR3, the DNA is TGTGCCACCAGTGATCCCCCTGCCGATACGCAGTATTTT.